Presented here are 20 T cell receptor beta chains from one specimen sequenced in a study of shared clonotypes between healthy human individuals. This table comes from immunoSEQ multiplex PCR, and its TCRdb copy is limited to in-frame clones, with some not included. The data contain 550,000 to 600,000 clones, around 78% of them singletons. What was sequenced was PBMCs. The source is a woman aged 35 to 49 in good health. Some clones in this sample may be carry-over from other donors' samples.

The chain couples TRBV28 to TRBJ2-2; TRBD2 agrees at 9 bases. The CDR3 contains 14 residues. The germline CDR1 and CDR2 sequences are MDHEN and SYDVKM. V dropped 6 bases and J dropped 4; count of bases not matched to a gene: 3. DNA of the CDR3: TGTGCCAGCAGGCCGGGACTAGCCACCGGGGAGCTGTTTTTT. Translated, it gives CASRPGLATGELFF.

On this clone itself: The sample carries other DNA sequences with the same CDR3. The rearrangement joins TRBV5-1 to TRBJ2-1, with TRBD2 identical over 9 bases. The CDR3 extends over 15 amino acids. With 0 bases clipped from V and 4 bases from J, the junction kept 2 bases outside the gene matches. In germline, CDR1 is SGHRS, CDR2 YFSETQ. CDR3: CASSLVAGGYNEQFF. The CDR3 DNA is TGCGCCAGCAGCTTGGTTGCGGGGGGGTACAATGAGCAGTTCTTC.

This clone was detected only a few times. The rearrangement joins TRBV9 to TRBJ2-1, with 8 bases fitting TRBD2. CDR3 size: 16 residues. V shed 2 bases, J shed 4 bases, and the junction held 8 bases outside the gene matches. The germline V gene has CDR1 SGDLS and CDR2 YYNGEE. CDR3 bases: TGTGCCAGCAGCGTGAGCGGGAGTGGAGTATACAATGAGCAGTTCTTC. Its protein product is CASSVSGSGVYNEQFF.

The rearrangement joins TRBV19 to TRBJ1-5; no clear D. The CDR3 has 17 amino acids. Germline CDR1 reads LNHDA; CDR2 reads SQIVND (reference sequence). Trimming shortened V by 6 bases and J by 0 bases, and 18 bases separated the two germline ends. This CDR3 is CASSSLIQRYSNQPQHF. The CDR3 region has the DNA TGTGCCAGTAGCAGTCTTATACAGAGATATAGCAATCAGCCCCAGCATTTT. The full variable domain, with the rest looked up from reference TRBV19 and TRBJ1-5, is DGGITQSPKYLFRKEGQNVTLSCEQNLNHDAMYWYRQDPGQGLRLIYYSQIVNDFQKGDIAEGYSVSREKKESFPLTVTSAQKNPTAFYLCASSSLIQRYSNQPQHFGDGTRLSIL.

V gene TRBV6-5 combines with J gene TRBJ1-1; TRBD1 is a possible D gene (5 bases). Germline V CDR1 and CDR2: MNHEY, SVGAGI. Trimming took 0 bases from V and 8 from J, leaving 16 bases between them. The CDR3 has 15 residues. The CDR3 coding sequence is TGTGCCAGCAGTTACTCGATCGCGGCAGGGAGGGAAGCTTTCTTT. Translation: CASSYSIAAGREAFF.

The V call is TRBV25-1, the J call TRBJ2-1; 10 bases line up with TRBD2. J was trimmed by 4 bases and V by 6 bases; bases with no gene match: 9. The CDR3 loop spans 16 amino acids. Germline values: CDR1 MGHDK, CDR2 SYGVNS. The CDR3 nucleotides read TGTGCCAGCAGGGAAAGTAGAGCGGGAGGGTACAATGAGCAGTTCTTC. Translated: CASRESRAGGYNEQFF.

About this clone: A read error likely explains this, since a far larger clone differs by one base. The conserved final phenylalanine or tryptophan is absent from the CDR3, which likely points to a read error. The chain employs TRBV9 and TRBJ1-2; D is unclear. The germline CDR1 and CDR2 sequences are SGDLS and YYNGEE. Trimming removed 1 base from V and 2 bases from J, with 9 bases in between. The CDR3 contains 14 residues. CDR3 DNA sequence: TGTGCCAGCAGCGTAAGGGATGGGAACTATGGCTACACCTTA. Protein: CASSVRDGNYGYTL.

This clone came up a few times. The J gene is TRBJ2-2, the V gene TRBV18; no firm D call. The CDR3 is 12 residues long. The V and J ends lost 5 bases and 4 bases respectively, with 5 bases between them. The germline V gene has CDR1 KGHSH and CDR2 LQKENI. The CDR3 sequence: CASSVTTGELFF. CDR3 DNA: TGTGCCAGCTCAGTCACCACCGGGGAGCTGTTTTTT.

The chain has TRBV7-1 and TRBJ2-4, with D uncertain. TRBV7-1 is reported as an ORF; its role is uncertain. Trimming took 2 bases from V and 11 from J, leaving 16 bases between them. There are 14 residues in the CDR3. Here the CDR3 DNA reads TGTGCCAGCAGCTCAAGGGCCGGTGACTCGGTTCAGTACTTC. This sequence encodes CASSSRAGDSVQYF.

In the case of this clone: Compared with germline, one end of the junction differs, possibly owing to a read error. The chain employs TRBV6-4 and TRBJ2-2; perhaps TRBD2 as D (5 bases). The CDR3 consists of 13 residues. Germline V lookup: CDR1 MRHNA, CDR2 SNTAGT. The CDR3 sequence is CASNADDTGELFF. CDR3 nucleotide sequence: TGTGCCAGCAATGCGGACGACACCGGGGAGCTGTTCTTT.

This clone was counted a single time. This chain links TRBV5-1 with TRBJ2-5, with D uncertain. Trimming removed 4 bases from V and 1 base from J, with 8 bases in between. Per the germline V gene, CDR1 is SGHRS and CDR2 is YFSETQ. The length of the CDR3 is 13 residues. In DNA form, the CDR3 reads TGCGCCAGCAGCCCTAGGCCCCAAGAGACCCAGTACTTC. It codes for CASSPRPQETQYF. Complete variable domain (other parts from reference TRBV5-1 and TRBJ2-5): KAGVTQTPRYLIKTRGQQVTLSCSPISGHRSVSWYQQTPGQGLQFLFEYFSETQRNKGNFPGRFSGRQFSNSRSEMNVSTLELGDSALYLCASSPRPQETQYFGPGTRLLVL.

CDR3 protein: CASSPEGARTEAFF. Written as DNA, the CDR3 is TGTGCCAGCAGCCCGGAGGGGGCGCGGACTGAAGCTTTCTTT. The chain couples TRBV5-8 to TRBJ1-1, with 7 nucleotides matching TRBD1. From germline, CDR1 is SGHTS and CDR2 YDEGEE. The CDR3 sequence is 14 residues long. J gave up 5 bases and V 4 bases, and 8 bases lay outside the gene matches.

The chain links TRBV7-2 to TRBJ2-1, with 11 bases aligning to TRBD1. The CDR3 loop spans 16 amino acids. Germline V gene lookup returns CDR1 SGHTA and CDR2 FQGNSA. Trimming at V came to 3 bases and at J to 7 bases, leaving 8 bases not matched to a gene. Here the CDR3 DNA reads TGTGCCAGCAGCTTGGGGACAGGGGGTACGGGGAATGAGCAGTTCTTC. Translated: CASSLGTGGTGNEQFF. The full variable domain, its missing parts supplied by reference TRBV7-2 and TRBJ2-1, is GAGVSQSPSNKVTEKGKDVELRCDPISGHTALYWYRQSLGQGLEFLIYFQGNSAPDKSGLPSDRFSAERTGGSVSTLTIQRTQQEDSAVYLCASSLGTGGTGNEQFFGPGTRLTVL.

The V gene is TRBV7-9, the J gene TRBJ2-7; 9 nucleotides line up with TRBD1. The CDR3 runs to 14 residues. J lost 5 bases, V lost 5 bases, and 7 bases had no gene match. Germline V gene lookup returns CDR1 SEHNR and CDR2 FQNEAQ (reference sequence). Written as DNA, the CDR3 is TGTGCCAGCAGCCCTCCGGGACAGGGCAACGAGCAGTACTTC. Translated, it gives CASSPPGQGNEQYF.

The V call is TRBV6-6, the J call TRBJ2-3; unclear D gene. CDR1 is MNHNY and CDR2 is SVGAGI in the germline V gene (reference sequence). This CDR3 comprises 11 residues. The V and J ends lost 7 bases and 8 bases respectively, with 10 bases between them. This CDR3 reads CASTETSTQYF. For the CDR3, the DNA is TGTGCCAGCACCGAAACCAGTACGCAGTATTTT.

The chain links TRBV19 to TRBJ1-2; D remains unclear. V shed 2 bases and J shed 4 bases, with 11 bases lying between them. CDR3 length: 14 amino acids. Looked up from germline, CDR1 is LNHDA and CDR2 is SQIVND (reference sequence). The CDR3 DNA is TGTGCCAGTAGTATAACGACCGACGTCTATGGCTACACCTTC. It specifies CASSITTDVYGYTF.

The CDR3 DNA reads as TGCGCCAGCAGCGCCTACGGGCAGACCTACGAGCAGTACTTC. Residues: CASSAYGQTYEQYF. The genes are TRBV5-1 and TRBJ2-7; no firm D call. V was pared by 4 bases and J by 2 bases, with 13 bases between. Germline CDR1 SGHRS, CDR2 YFSETQ. This CDR3 has 14 residues.

The sample holds one count of this clone. CDR3 nucleotide sequence: TGTGCCAGCAGCCGATCATCCGACAGGGTCTATGGCTACACCTTC. Translated: CASSRSSDRVYGYTF. The chain combines TRBV7-8 with TRBJ1-2; 7 nucleotides match TRBD1. Germline values: CDR1 SGHVS, CDR2 FQNEAQ. V lost 5 bases and J lost 4; bases outside the gene matches: 10. The CDR3 has 15 amino acids.

This clone was counted once. The gene calls are TRBV7-9 and TRBJ2-3, with 8 bases aligning to TRBD2. CDR1 and CDR2 from the germline V gene are SEHNR and FQNEAQ (reference sequence). CDR3 length: 11 amino acids. Losses at the gene ends were 11 bases for V and 6 bases for J; bases not matched to a gene: 4. CDR3 sequence reads: CAREGLDTQYF. The DNA for the CDR3 is TGTGCCCGGGAGGGTCTTGATACGCAGTATTTT.

This chain links TRBV15 with TRBJ1-6; D is ambiguous. Deletions cut 3 bases from V and 5 bases from J, with 11 bases between. The CDR3 loop spans 15 amino acids. Germline assignment: CDR1 LNHNV and CDR2 YYDKDF (reference sequence). CDR3 protein: CATSRNAGNNSPLHF. In DNA, the CDR3 is TGTGCCACCAGCAGGAACGCGGGAAATAATTCACCCCTCCACTTT.